The clone carrying this T cell receptor (beta chain) was observed at least ten times. The data were taken from a study of identical twins. The CDR3 is 13 amino acids. Trimming removed 5 bases from V and 2 bases from J, with 10 bases in between. Each CDR3 protein is one row after TCRdb ran MiXCR on the 5' RACE reads. Counted here are just over 500,000 distinct CDR3 sequences, about 20% occurring once; the ten biggest clones make up 0.91%. This sample also appeared in a second study, on T cells expressing NK-cell markers.

J is TRBJ2-7 and V is TRBV12-3 or TRBV12-4, with D uncertain. The sample was CD4+ T cells sorted from blood. The TCR comes from a woman aged 18-29 years in good health. CDR3: CASSPLGPYEQYF. The DNA for the CDR3 is TGTGCCAGCAGTCCCCTAGGACCCTACGAGCAGTACTTC.